The 10 T cell receptor beta chains presented below share a single source sample, sequenced in a study of blood T cells in healthy people across ages. With a J-beta primer mix and a sample-barcoded 5' primer, a second PCR ran 7 to 11 cycles. TCRdb independently ran MiXCR on the 5' RACE reads; one entry per CDR3 protein. This table has approximately 760,000 distinct CDR3 sequences, 20% to 25% appearing once. These records were also assigned to another study, of T cells of mothers and their children.

The material sequenced was blood. The receptor source for this set is a boy between 5 and 17 years old in good health.

A few counts support this clonotype. The chain links TRBV7-2 to TRBJ1-2; D gene uncertain. CDR1 is SGHTA, CDR2 FQGNSA, per germline. V was clipped by 1 base and J by 4 bases, with 7 bases between them. The CDR3 is 13 amino acids. Here the CDR3 DNA reads TGTGCCAGCAGCTTAGTAACATCCTATGGCTACACCTTC. This gives the protein CASSLVTSYGYTF.

The V and J genes are TRBV10-3 and TRBJ2-1; TRBD1 or TRBD2 may be the D gene (5 bases each). The CDR3 runs 13 residues. Per the germline V gene, CDR1 is ENHRY and CDR2 is SYGVKD. V was shortened by 10 bases and J by 4 bases, with 14 bases between the two germline ends. The CDR3 protein is CATLGTTYNEQFF. The CDR3 DNA is TGTGCCACACTCGGGACGACTTACAATGAGCAGTTCTTC.

This clonotype was seen only a few times. The rearrangement joins TRBV12-3 or TRBV12-4 to TRBJ2-1, with 10 bases identical to TRBD1. V trimming: 6 bases; J trimming: 7 bases; junction bases outside the gene matches: 3. The CDR3 length is 13 residues. In DNA, the CDR3 is TGTGCCAGCAGGACAGGGGGCTGGAATGAGCAGTTCTTC. Its translation: CASRTGGWNEQFF.

This chain uses TRBV27 with TRBJ2-7; a weak D match, TRBD2 (5 bases). V was cut by 8 bases and J by 1 base, with 12 bases left in between. CDR1 MNHEY and CDR2 SMNVEV come from the germline V gene (reference sequence). The CDR3 sequence is 13 residues long. In DNA form, the CDR3 reads TGTGCCAGCGGTCCCGGGGATTCCTACGAGCAGTACTTC. Translated: CASGPGDSYEQYF.

This clonotype was seen a handful of times. V is TRBV29-1 and J is TRBJ1-4, with 9 nucleotides matching TRBD1. Losses at the gene ends were 3 bases for V and 6 bases for J; bases not matched to a gene: 5. CDR1 and CDR2 (germline): SQVTM, ANQGSEA. This CDR3 contains 14 residues. The CDR3 reads CSVDIGTGHEKLFF. In DNA form, the CDR3 reads TGCAGCGTTGATATCGGGACAGGGCATGAAAAACTGTTTTTT.

The chain uses TRBV2 and TRBJ1-3, with D unresolved. V was trimmed by 5 bases and J by 0 bases, leaving 17 bases between them. The germline V gene encodes CDR1 SNHLY and CDR2 FYNNEI. The CDR3 contains 17 residues. The DNA for the CDR3 is TGTGCCAGCAGTCCGGACCCATTTTACAGCTCTGGAAACACCATATATTTT. The encoded protein is CASSPDPFYSSGNTIYF.

J is TRBJ1-3 and V is TRBV11-1; D not certain. V was clipped by 3 bases and J by 5 bases, with 5 bases between them. This CDR3 contains 12 residues. The germline gives CDR1 SGHAT, CDR2 FQDESV (reference sequence). CDR3 DNA sequence: TGTGCCAGCAGCTTCGACAGAAACACCATATATTTT. Translating gives CASSFDRNTIYF.

As for this clonotype: A read error may produce the germline difference seen at one junction end. The chain couples TRBV7-9 to TRBJ2-2; D is unresolved. This CDR3 is 13 amino acids long. Germline V gene sequence: CDR1 SEHNR, CDR2 FQNEAQ (reference sequence). The CDR3 here is CASSFSNTGELFF. DNA of the CDR3: TGCGCCAGCAGCTTTTCGAACACCGGGGAGCTGTTTTTT.

The CDR3 spells CASSLRTRGLPNYSNQPQHF. CDR3 DNA sequence: TGTGCCAGCAGTTTGCGAACCAGGGGGCTTCCTAATTATAGCAATCAGCCCCAGCATTTT. The rearrangement links TRBV12-3 or TRBV12-4 to TRBJ1-5, with 8 bases aligning to TRBD1. V was pared by 3 bases and J by 0 bases, with 16 bases of the junction left unmatched. The length of the CDR3 is 20 residues.

This clonotype was observed a few times. The V call is TRBV11-2, the J call TRBJ2-7; D possibly corresponds to TRBD1 (5 bases). The CDR3 is 11 amino acids. V was cut by 5 bases and J by 7 bases, with 9 bases left in between. The germline V gene has CDR1 SGHAT and CDR2 FQNNGV. The CDR3 DNA is TGTGCCAGCAGCCCAGGGCAAGAGCAGTACTTC. It is translated as CASSPGQEQYF.